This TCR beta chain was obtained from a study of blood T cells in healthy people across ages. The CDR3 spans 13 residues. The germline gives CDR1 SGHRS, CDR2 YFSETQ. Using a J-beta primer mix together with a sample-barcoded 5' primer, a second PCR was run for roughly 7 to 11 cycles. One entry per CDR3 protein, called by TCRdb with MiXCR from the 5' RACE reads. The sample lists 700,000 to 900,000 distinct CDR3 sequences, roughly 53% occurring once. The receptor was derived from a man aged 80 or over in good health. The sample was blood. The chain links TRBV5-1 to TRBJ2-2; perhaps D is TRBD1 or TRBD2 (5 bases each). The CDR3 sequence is CTQEGYDTGELFF. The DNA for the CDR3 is TGCACCCAAGAGGGGTACGACACCGGGGAGCTGTTTTTT.